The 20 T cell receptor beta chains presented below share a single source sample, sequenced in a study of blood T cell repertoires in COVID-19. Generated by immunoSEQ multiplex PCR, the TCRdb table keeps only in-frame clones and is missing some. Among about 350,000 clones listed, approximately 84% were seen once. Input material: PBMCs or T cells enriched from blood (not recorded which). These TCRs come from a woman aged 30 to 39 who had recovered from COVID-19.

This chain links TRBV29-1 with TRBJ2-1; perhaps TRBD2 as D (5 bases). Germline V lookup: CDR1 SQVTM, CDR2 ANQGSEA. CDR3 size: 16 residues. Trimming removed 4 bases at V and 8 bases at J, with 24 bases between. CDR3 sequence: CSVGGFRLAKVDEQFF. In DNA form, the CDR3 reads TGCAGCGTTGGAGGGTTCCGTCTAGCTAAAGTCGATGAGCAGTTCTTC.

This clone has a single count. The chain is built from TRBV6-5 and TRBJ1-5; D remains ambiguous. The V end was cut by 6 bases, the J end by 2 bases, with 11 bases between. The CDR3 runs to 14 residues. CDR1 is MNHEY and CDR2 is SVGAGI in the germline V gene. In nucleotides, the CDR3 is TGTGCCAGCAGCCCGAGGGATGGCAATCAGCCCCAGCATTTT. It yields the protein CASSPRDGNQPQHF.

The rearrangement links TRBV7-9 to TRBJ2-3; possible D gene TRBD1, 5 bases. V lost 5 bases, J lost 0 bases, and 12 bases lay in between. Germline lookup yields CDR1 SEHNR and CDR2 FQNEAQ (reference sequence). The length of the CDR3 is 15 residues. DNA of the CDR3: TGTGCCAGCAGCGGAGCCCAGGGAAGCACAGATACGCAGTATTTT. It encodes CASSGAQGSTDTQYF.

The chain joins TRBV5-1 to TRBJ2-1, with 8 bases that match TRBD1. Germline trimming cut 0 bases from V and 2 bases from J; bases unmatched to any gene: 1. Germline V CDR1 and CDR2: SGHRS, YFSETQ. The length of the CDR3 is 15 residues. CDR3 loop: CASSLVQGAYNEQFF. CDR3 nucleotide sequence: TGCGCCAGCAGCTTGGTACAGGGGGCCTACAATGAGCAGTTCTTC.

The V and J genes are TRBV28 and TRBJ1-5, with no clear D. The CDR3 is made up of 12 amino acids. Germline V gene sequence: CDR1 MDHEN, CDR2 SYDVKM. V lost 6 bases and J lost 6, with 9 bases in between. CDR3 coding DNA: TGTGCCAGCAGGTGGGGAGTTCAGCCCCAGCATTTT. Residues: CASRWGVQPQHF.

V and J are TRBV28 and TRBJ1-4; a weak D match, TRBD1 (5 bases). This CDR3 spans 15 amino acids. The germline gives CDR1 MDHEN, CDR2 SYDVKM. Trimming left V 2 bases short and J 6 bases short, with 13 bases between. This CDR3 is CASSLLGHVDEKLFF. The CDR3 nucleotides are TGTGCCAGCAGTTTACTAGGACACGTCGATGAAAAACTGTTTTTT.

CDR3 bases: TGTGCCAGCAGCTGGTCTAGCGGGAATGTGGGCAATGAGCAGTTCTTC. Translated: CASSWSSGNVGNEQFF. This chain uses TRBV7-2 with TRBJ2-1; TRBD2 matches at 9 bases. The CDR3 contains 16 residues. The germline CDR1 and CDR2 sequences are SGHTA and FQGNSA. J was trimmed by 6 bases and V by 4 bases; bases with no gene match: 10.

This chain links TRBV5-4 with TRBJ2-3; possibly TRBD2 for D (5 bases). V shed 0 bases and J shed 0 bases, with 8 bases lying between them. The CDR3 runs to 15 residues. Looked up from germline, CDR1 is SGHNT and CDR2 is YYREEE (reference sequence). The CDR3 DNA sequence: TGTGCCAGCAGCTTGGCGGGAATTAGCACAGATACGCAGTATTTT. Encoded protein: CASSLAGISTDTQYF.

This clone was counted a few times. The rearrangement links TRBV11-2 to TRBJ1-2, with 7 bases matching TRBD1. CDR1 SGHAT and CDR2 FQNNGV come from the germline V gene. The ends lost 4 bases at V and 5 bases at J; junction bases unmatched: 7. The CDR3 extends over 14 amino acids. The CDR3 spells CASSSTRGPYGYTF. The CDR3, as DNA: TGTGCCAGCAGCTCCACAAGGGGGCCTTATGGCTACACCTTC.

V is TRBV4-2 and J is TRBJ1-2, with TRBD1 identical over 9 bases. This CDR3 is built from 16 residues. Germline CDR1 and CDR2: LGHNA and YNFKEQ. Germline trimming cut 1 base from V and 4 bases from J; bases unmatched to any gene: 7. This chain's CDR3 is CASSQGSGQGIYGYTF. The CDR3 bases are TGTGCCAGCAGCCAAGGCTCGGGACAGGGAATCTATGGCTACACCTTC.

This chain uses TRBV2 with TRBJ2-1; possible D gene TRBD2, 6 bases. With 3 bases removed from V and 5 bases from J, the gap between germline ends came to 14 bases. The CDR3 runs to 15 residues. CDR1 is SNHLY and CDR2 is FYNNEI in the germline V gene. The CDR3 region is CASSDLLAVDNEQFF. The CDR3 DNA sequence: TGTGCCAGCAGTGATTTGTTAGCGGTAGACAATGAGCAGTTCTTC.

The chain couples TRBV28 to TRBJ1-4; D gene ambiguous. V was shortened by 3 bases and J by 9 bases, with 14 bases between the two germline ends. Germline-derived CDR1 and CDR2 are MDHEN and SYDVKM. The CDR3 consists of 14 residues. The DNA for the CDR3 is TGTGCCAGCAGTTTCCGCGTCTCGGTGAAAAAACTGTTTTTT. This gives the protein CASSFRVSVKKLFF.

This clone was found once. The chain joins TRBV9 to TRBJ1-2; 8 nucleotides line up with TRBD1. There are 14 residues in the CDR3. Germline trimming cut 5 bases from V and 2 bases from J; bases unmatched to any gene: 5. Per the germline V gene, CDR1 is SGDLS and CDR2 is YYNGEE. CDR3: CASSQGQGNYGYTF. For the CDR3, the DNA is TGTGCCAGCAGTCAAGGACAGGGCAACTATGGCTACACCTTC.

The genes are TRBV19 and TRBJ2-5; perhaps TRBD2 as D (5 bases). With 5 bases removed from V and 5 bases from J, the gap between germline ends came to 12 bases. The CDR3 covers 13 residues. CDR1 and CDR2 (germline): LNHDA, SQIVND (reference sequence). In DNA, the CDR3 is TGTGCCAGTAGTCTGAGCGGTAGGGAGACCCAGTACTTC. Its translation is CASSLSGRETQYF.

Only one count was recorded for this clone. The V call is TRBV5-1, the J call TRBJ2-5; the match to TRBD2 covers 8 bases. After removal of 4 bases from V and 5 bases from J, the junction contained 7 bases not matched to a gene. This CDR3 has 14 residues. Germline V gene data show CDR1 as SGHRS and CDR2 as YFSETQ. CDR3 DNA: TGCGCCAGCAGCCCTCAACTAGCGGATGAGACCCAGTACTTC. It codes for CASSPQLADETQYF.

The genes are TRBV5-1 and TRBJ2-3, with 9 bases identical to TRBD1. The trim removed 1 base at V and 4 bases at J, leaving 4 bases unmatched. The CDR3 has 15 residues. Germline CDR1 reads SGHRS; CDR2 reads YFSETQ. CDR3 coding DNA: TGCGCCAGCAGCTTGCAGACAGGGGGTGCAGATACGCAGTATTTT. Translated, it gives CASSLQTGGADTQYF.

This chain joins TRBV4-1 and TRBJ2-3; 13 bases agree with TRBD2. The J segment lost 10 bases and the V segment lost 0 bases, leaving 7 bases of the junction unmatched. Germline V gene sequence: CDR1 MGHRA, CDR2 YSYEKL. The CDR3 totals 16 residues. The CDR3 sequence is CASSQEGTSGASAQYF. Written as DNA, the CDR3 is TGCGCCAGCAGCCAAGAAGGGACTAGCGGGGCATCGGCGCAGTATTTT.

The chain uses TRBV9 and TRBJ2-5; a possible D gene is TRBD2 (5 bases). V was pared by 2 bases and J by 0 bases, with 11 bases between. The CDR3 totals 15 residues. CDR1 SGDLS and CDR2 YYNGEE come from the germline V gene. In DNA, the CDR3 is TGTGCCAGCAGCGTCGGGGAGAGGAACCAAGAGACCCAGTACTTC. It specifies CASSVGERNQETQYF.

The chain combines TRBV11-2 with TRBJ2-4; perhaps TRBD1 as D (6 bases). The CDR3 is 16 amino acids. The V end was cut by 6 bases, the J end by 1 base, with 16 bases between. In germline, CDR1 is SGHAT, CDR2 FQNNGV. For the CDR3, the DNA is TGTGCCAGCAGACCGACATTCCAGGGGGCCAAAAACATTCAGTACTTC. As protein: CASRPTFQGAKNIQYF.

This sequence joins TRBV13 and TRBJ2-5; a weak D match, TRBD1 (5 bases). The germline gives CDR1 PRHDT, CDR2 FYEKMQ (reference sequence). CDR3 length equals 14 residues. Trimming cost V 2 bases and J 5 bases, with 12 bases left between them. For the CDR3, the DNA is TGTGCCAGCAGCTTAAGGGGCAGGGATGAGACCCAGTACTTC. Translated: CASSLRGRDETQYF.